Reported below is one TCR beta chain. Its antigen is unidentified. The ends were cut back, 2 bases at V and 7 bases at J, with 15 bases in the middle. Germline values: CDR1 GTSNPN, CDR2 SVGIG (reference sequence). The CDR3 sequence is 14 residues long. This record comes from a study of radiotherapy plus CTLA-4 blockade in lung cancer. Study information: More than 15% of enrolled patients responded objectively, and roughly 30% had disease control.

The data were produced by immunoSEQ multiplex PCR, yet TCRdb's version contains in-frame clones alone and is incomplete. The sample has some 110,000 clones, nearly 80% seen once; the top ten hold approximately 5%. Study observations and caveats: Interferon-beta and early blood T cell clone dynamics reportedly predicted response best. TCR clones from tumors expanded in blood after radiotherapy plus ipilimumab.

With ipilimumab providing CTLA-4 blockade, focal radiation was administered to patients who had chemo-refractory metastatic non-small-cell lung cancer. Sequencing was performed on peripheral blood, taken from a patient treated with radiotherapy plus ipilimumab. This TCR was sampled from a human donor with non-small cell lung cancer who had a partial response to radiotherapy plus ipilimumab. This chain connects TRBV30 to TRBJ1-5; D is possibly TRBD1 (6 bases). DNA of the CDR3: TGTGCCTGGAGTTCCGTAAGGGGGAACCAGCCCCAGCATTTT. Its protein is CAWSSVRGNQPQHF.